Sequencing of this TCR beta chain was carried out in a study of blood T cell repertoires in COVID-19. Participants spanned ages about 18 to 100 years and resided in about 24 US areas. TCRdb's table, derived via immunoSEQ multiplex PCR, lists solely in-frame clones and lacks some. In the table there are about 250,000 clones, about 82% of which are singletons. Germline V gene sequence: CDR1 MDHEN, CDR2 SYDVKM. The CDR3 is 15 residues long. Between the trimmed V and J ends, which lost 3 bases and 0 bases, there was a span of 9 bases. This chain joins TRBV28 and TRBJ1-5, with D possibly TRBD1 on 6 matching bases. This TCR was recovered from a woman between 45 and 60 years old with acute COVID-19. Specimen: PBMCs or T cells enriched from blood (not recorded which). CDR3 sequence (DNA): TGTGCCAGCAGTTTCAGGGGTATTAGCAATCAGCCCCAGCATTTT. Encoded protein: CASSFRGISNQPQHF.